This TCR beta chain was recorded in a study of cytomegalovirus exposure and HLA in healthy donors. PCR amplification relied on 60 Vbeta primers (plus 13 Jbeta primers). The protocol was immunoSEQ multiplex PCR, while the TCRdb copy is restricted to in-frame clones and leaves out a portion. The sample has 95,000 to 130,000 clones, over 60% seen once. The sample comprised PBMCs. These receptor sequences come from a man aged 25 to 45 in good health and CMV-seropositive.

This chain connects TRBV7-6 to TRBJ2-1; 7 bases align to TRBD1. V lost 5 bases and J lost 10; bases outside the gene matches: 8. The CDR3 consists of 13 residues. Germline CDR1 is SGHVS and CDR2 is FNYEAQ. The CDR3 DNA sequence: TGTGCCAGCAGCACGGGACAGTACTTGGAGCAGTTCTTC. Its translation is CASSTGQYLEQFF.